Listed here is a single T cell receptor (beta chain). In the PCR, 60 Vbeta and 13 Jbeta primers were used. Under the authors' procedure: A later analysis counted 80 million or so unique TCR beta chains, about 10 million shared. This table comes from immunoSEQ multiplex PCR, and its TCRdb copy is limited to in-frame clones, with some not included. The D gene and trimming were derived from the DNA, and the V and J assignments and clone size from that table. Among 140,000 to 150,000 clones listed, 60% to 80% were seen once. The germline V and J ends were trimmed by 5 bases and 4 bases, with 14 bases remaining between them. CDR3 length: 14 amino acids. Germline V gene sequence: CDR1 SEHNR, CDR2 FQNEAQ (reference sequence). The data stem from a study of cytomegalovirus exposure and HLA in healthy donors. Study summary: From about 200 million T cells, an earlier analysis saw 100 million to 140 million unique TCR beta sequences.

The material sequenced was PBMCs. The receptor comes from a woman under 40 in good health and CMV-seronegative. V usage is TRBV7-9 and J usage is TRBJ1-2, with D uncertain. Written as DNA, the CDR3 is TGTGCCAGCAGCGAGGATGGAAGGTTCTATGGCTACACCTTC. It encodes CASSEDGRFYGYTF.